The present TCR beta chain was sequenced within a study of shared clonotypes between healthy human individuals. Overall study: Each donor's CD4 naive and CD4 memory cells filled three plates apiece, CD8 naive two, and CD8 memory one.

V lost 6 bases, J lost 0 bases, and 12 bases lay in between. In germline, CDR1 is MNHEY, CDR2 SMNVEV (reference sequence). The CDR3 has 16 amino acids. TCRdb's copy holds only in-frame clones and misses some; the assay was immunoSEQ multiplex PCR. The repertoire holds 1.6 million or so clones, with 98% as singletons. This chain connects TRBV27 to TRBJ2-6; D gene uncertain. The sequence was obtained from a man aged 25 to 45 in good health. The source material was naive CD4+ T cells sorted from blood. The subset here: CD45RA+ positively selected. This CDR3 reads CASRQDRSSGANVLTF. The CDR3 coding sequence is TGTGCCAGCAGACAAGATAGAAGCTCTGGGGCCAACGTCCTGACTTTC.